One sample yielded the 17 T cell receptor beta chains listed below, sequenced in a study of shared clonotypes between healthy human individuals. TCRdb's copy holds only in-frame clones and misses some; the assay was immunoSEQ multiplex PCR. Altogether some 980,000 clones are present, about three quarters being singletons, with the ten largest covering roughly 1.5%. Sequencing was carried out using memory CD4+ T cells sorted from blood. The subset here: CD45RA-negative fraction. The source is a man between 18 and 35 years old in good health.

The CDR3 region is CASSKAGLAGSEQYF. The CDR3 bases are TGTGCCAGCAGCAAAGCGGGACTAGCGGGATCCGAGCAGTACTTC. The chain joins TRBV7-2 to TRBJ2-7; 13 positions match TRBD2. CDR1 and CDR2 from the germline V gene are SGHTA and FQGNSA. V lost 5 bases to trimming and J lost 6 bases; unmatched junction nucleotides: 7. This CDR3 contains 15 residues. Together with reference TRBV7-2 and TRBJ2-7, the CDR3 gives the full variable domain: GAGVSQSPSNKVTEKGKDVELRCDPISGHTALYWYRQSLGQGLEFLIYFQGNSAPDKSGLPSDRFSAERTGGSVSTLTIQRTQQEDSAVYLCASSKAGLAGSEQYFGPGTRLTVT.

This chain connects TRBV10-3 to TRBJ2-2; TRBD1 might be the D (5 bases). The CDR3 contains 12 residues. Trimming cost V 10 bases and J 6 bases, with 12 bases left between them. The germline V gene has CDR1 ENHRY and CDR2 SYGVKD. The CDR3 region has the DNA TGTGCCAGTTGGTGGGGCGCCGGGGAGCTGTTTTTT. This gives the protein CASWWGAGELFF.

This sequence joins TRBV5-1 and TRBJ2-7, with D possibly matching TRBD1 (6 bases). Trimming removed 4 bases at V and 2 bases at J, with 13 bases between. Germline V CDR1 and CDR2: SGHRS, YFSETQ. CDR3 size: 14 residues. The CDR3 loop reads CASSPGTQTYEQYF. CDR3 coding DNA: TGCGCCAGCAGCCCCGGGACACAAACCTACGAGCAGTACTTC.

J is TRBJ2-5 and V is TRBV20-1; TRBD2 aligns across 8 bases. The CDR3 runs 11 residues. Losses at the gene ends were 4 bases for V and 7 bases for J; bases not matched to a gene: 2. Germline CDR1 and CDR2: DFQATT and SNEGSKA (reference sequence). The CDR3 reads CSATGGGTQYF. As DNA, the CDR3 is TGCAGTGCTACCGGGGGGGGGACCCAGTACTTC.

CDR3 bases: TGTGCCAGCAGTTTGGGACGCACCGGGAGCCAAGAGACCCAGTACTTC. Residues: CASSLGRTGSQETQYF. This chain joins TRBV28 and TRBJ2-5; TRBD2 is a possible D gene (6 bases). Per germline, CDR1 MDHEN and CDR2 SYDVKM. This CDR3 has 16 residues. Trimming left V 3 bases short and J 1 base short, with 15 bases between.

J is TRBJ1-1 and V is TRBV6-5, with D perhaps TRBD1 (6 bases). Germline CDR1 MNHEY, CDR2 SVGAGI. CDR3 length: 15 residues. V lost 7 bases and J 1 base, leaving 16 bases between the germline ends. The CDR3 sequence: CASKAGGPKNTEAFF. In DNA form, the CDR3 reads TGTGCCAGCAAGGCTGGGGGGCCGAAGAACACTGAAGCTTTCTTT.

The rearrangement links TRBV14 to TRBJ2-7; no definite D call. From germline, CDR1 is SGHDN and CDR2 FVKESK. This CDR3 spans 15 amino acids. The V gene lost 0 bases and the J gene lost 3 bases, with 12 bases spanning the gap. Here the CDR3 reads CASSQDLARYYEQYF. Here the CDR3 DNA reads TGTGCCAGCAGCCAAGATCTTGCTAGATACTACGAGCAGTACTTC. The full variable domain, with the rest looked up from reference TRBV14 and TRBJ2-7, is EAGVTQFPSHSVIEKGQTVTLRCDPISGHDNLYWYRRVMGKEIKFLLHFVKESKQDESGMPNNRFLAERTGGTYSTLKVQPAELEDSGVYFCASSQDLARYYEQYFGPGTRLTVT.

This clone came up once. This chain connects TRBV30 to TRBJ2-3; 13 bases are shared with TRBD2. The V segment lost 0 bases and the J segment 1 base; nucleotides outside the gene matches: 19. This CDR3 region has 22 residues. Germline V CDR1 and CDR2: GTSNPN, SVGIG (reference sequence). The CDR3 protein is CAWSVFSSWSTSGRAGTDTQYF. CDR3 coding DNA: TGTGCCTGGAGTGTATTCTCATCCTGGTCCACTAGCGGGAGGGCCGGCACAGATACGCAGTATTTT.

The chain joins TRBV30 to TRBJ1-1, with no clear D. This CDR3 has 13 amino acids. Trimming shortened V by 3 bases and J by 1 base, and 9 bases separated the two germline ends. Germline V gene data show CDR1 as GTSNPN and CDR2 as SVGIG (reference sequence). CDR3 DNA: TGTGCCTGGAGACCAGGAGGGAACACTGAAGCTTTCTTT. The encoded protein is CAWRPGGNTEAFF.

The chain combines TRBV19 with TRBJ1-2; possible D gene TRBD1, 6 bases. The germline V gene encodes CDR1 LNHDA and CDR2 SQIVND (reference sequence). The CDR3 consists of 14 residues. Trimming left V 6 bases short and J 0 bases short, with 11 bases between. CDR3 nucleotide sequence: TGTGCCAGTAGAACAGGGAATACTAACTATGGCTACACCTTC. Its translation is CASRTGNTNYGYTF.

The chain couples TRBV2 to TRBJ1-2; no definite D call. V gave up 9 bases and J gave up 6 bases, with 11 bases separating them. The CDR3 extends over 11 amino acids. CDR1 is SNHLY, CDR2 FYNNEI, per germline. The CDR3 nucleotides read TGTGCCAGTAGGGAGGGAGATGGCTACACCTTC. It encodes CASREGDGYTF.

The chain has TRBV6-1 and TRBJ1-2; D unresolved. Germline CDR1 MNHNS, CDR2 SASEGT. V was pared by 3 bases and J by 0 bases, with 14 bases between. CDR3 size: 16 residues. In nucleotides, the CDR3 is TGTGCCAGCAGTGAGGCAAGAATCCTGTCTAACTATGGCTACACCTTC. This encodes CASSEARILSNYGYTF.

Ten or more counts support this clone. The chain combines TRBV27 with TRBJ1-4, with 9 nucleotides matching TRBD1. Germline CDR1 and CDR2: MNHEY and SMNVEV (reference sequence). V was clipped by 6 bases and J by 10 bases; unmatched bases: 9. The CDR3 is 14 amino acids. The CDR3 here is CASRSDRGIGKLFF. The CDR3 DNA is TGTGCCAGCAGATCGGACAGGGGAATTGGAAAACTGTTTTTT.

This sequence joins TRBV5-6 and TRBJ2-1; 14 bases fit TRBD2. Germline V gives CDR1 SGHDT, CDR2 YYEEEE. The junction had 1 base not matched to a gene; V was cut back by 4 bases and J by 7 bases. The CDR3 has 14 residues. CDR3 nucleotides: TGTGCCAGCAGCCGACTAGCGGGAGGGAATGAGCAGTTCTTC. Its protein is CASSRLAGGNEQFF. Full variable domain (outside the CDR3, taken from reference TRBV5-6 and TRBJ2-1): DAGVTQSPTHLIKTRGQQVTLRCSPKSGHDTVSWYQQALGQGPQFIFQYYEEEERQRGNFPDRFSGHQFPNYSSELNVNALLLGDSALYLCASSRLAGGNEQFFGPGTRLTVL.

The genes are TRBV7-2 and TRBJ2-7, with D perhaps TRBD2 (6 bases). V dropped 2 bases and J dropped 6 bases, with 20 bases sitting between them. Germline V gene sequence: CDR1 SGHTA, CDR2 FQGNSA. CDR3 size: 16 residues. This chain's CDR3 is CASSLNVADHAGEQYF. In nucleotides, the CDR3 is TGTGCCAGCAGCTTAAACGTAGCGGACCACGCGGGCGAGCAGTACTTC.

This clone was counted only a few times. The genes are TRBV7-9 and TRBJ1-4, with D perhaps TRBD1 (5 bases). This CDR3 comprises 15 residues. Germline V lookup: CDR1 SEHNR, CDR2 FQNEAQ (reference sequence). V dropped 5 bases and J dropped 5 bases, with 15 bases sitting between them. The DNA for the CDR3 is TGTGCCAGCAGCCAGCAGGGAACGGGGAATGAAAAACTGTTTTTT. Protein product: CASSQQGTGNEKLFF.

Remarks on this clone: This sample also contains other DNA sequences that code for the same CDR3. The chain has TRBV10-3 and TRBJ2-5, with a possible D match to TRBD1 (5 bases). Germline CDR1 reads ENHRY; CDR2 reads SYGVKD. There are 13 residues in the CDR3. The germline V and J ends were trimmed by 3 bases and 2 bases, with 7 bases remaining between them. The CDR3 sequence: CAISEGQQETQYF. CDR3 DNA sequence: TGTGCCATCAGTGAAGGACAACAAGAGACCCAGTACTTC.